This T cell receptor beta chain comes out of a study of blood T cell repertoires in COVID-19. The cohort comprised adults aged roughly 18 to 95 years residing in approximately 25 US areas. Participants had their cohort set by participant-reported clinical history. Symptom resolution, clearance, or two negative PCRs marked donors in Cohort 3 as recovered. Per the authors' pipeline: Using reference gene primer amplification, nucleated cell counts were estimated. Only in-frame clones appear in the TCRdb table, and some are missing; sequencing was by immunoSEQ multiplex PCR. V, J and clone size are taken as reported in that table, and D and trimming were inferred from the DNA itself. The sample consists of around 250,000 clones, 85% to 90% of them appearing once. Germline V gene lookup returns CDR1 SGHRS and CDR2 YFSETQ. The V and J ends lost 4 bases and 2 bases respectively, with 17 bases between them. This CDR3 has 16 amino acids.

The receptor was derived from a woman in her forties or fifties who had recovered from COVID-19. The chain recombines TRBV5-1 with TRBJ2-3; the D gene is possibly TRBD1 (6 bases). The sequenced sample consisted of PBMCs or T cells enriched from blood (not recorded which). For the CDR3, the DNA is TGCGCCAGCAGCCCCGAGGACAGACGAGTCACAGATACGCAGTATTTT. Protein product: CASSPEDRRVTDTQYF.